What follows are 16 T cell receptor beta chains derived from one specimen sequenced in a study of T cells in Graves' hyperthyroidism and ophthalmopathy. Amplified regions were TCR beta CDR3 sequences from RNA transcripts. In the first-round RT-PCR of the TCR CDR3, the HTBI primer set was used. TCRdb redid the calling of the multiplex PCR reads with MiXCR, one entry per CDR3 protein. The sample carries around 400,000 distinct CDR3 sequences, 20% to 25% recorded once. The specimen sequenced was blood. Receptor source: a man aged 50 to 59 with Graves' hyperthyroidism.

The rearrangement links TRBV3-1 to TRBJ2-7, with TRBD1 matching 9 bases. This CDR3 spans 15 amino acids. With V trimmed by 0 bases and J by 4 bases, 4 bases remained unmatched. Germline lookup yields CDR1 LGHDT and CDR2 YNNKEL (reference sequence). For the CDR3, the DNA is TGTGCCAGCAGCCAAGAAAACAGGGGGCTATACGAGCAGTACTTC. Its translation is CASSQENRGLYEQYF.

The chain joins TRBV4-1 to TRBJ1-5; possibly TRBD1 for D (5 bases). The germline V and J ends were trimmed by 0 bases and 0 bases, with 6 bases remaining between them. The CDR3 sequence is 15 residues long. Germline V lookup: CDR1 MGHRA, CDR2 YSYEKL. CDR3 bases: TGCGCCAGCAGCCAAGAAGGGGTTAGCAATCAGCCCCAGCATTTT. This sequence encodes CASSQEGVSNQPQHF.

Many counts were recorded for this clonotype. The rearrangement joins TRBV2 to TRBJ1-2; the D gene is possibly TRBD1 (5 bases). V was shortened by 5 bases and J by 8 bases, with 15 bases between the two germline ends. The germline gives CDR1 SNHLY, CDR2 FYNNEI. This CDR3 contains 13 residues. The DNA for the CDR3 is TGTGCCAGCAGTCTTCGCCCCAGGGACGGCTACACCTTC. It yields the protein CASSLRPRDGYTF.

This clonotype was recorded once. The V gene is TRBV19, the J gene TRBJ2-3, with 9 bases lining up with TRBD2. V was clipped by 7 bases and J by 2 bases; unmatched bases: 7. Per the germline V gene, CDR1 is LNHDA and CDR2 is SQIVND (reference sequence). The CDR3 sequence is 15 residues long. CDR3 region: CASMPGLAFTDTQYF. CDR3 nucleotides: TGTGCCAGTATGCCGGGACTAGCTTTCACAGATACGCAGTATTTT.

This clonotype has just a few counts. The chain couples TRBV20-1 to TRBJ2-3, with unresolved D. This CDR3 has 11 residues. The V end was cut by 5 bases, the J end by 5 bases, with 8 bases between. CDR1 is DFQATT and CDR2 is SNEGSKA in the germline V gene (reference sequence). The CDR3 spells CSAPDGDTQYF. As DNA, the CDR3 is TGCAGTGCTCCGGATGGAGATACGCAGTATTTT.

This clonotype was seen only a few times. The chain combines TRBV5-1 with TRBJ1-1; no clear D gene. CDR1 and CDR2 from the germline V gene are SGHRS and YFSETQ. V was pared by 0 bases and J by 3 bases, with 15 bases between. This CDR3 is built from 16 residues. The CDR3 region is CASSLGPREKDTEAFF. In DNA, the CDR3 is TGCGCCAGCAGCTTGGGACCAAGGGAGAAGGACACTGAAGCTTTCTTT.

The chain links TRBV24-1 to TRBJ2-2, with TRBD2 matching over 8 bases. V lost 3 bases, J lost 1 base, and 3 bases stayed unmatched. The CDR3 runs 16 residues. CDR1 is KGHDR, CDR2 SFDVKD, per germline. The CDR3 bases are TGTGCCACCAGTGATACGACTAGCGTGAACACCGGGGAGCTGTTTTTT. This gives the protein CATSDTTSVNTGELFF.

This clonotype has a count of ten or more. The CDR3 here is CASRLLGDGETQYF. CDR3 in DNA: TGTGCCAGCAGGCTCCTAGGGGACGGAGAGACCCAGTACTTC. The J gene is TRBJ2-5, the V gene TRBV7-9; D is possibly TRBD1 or TRBD2 (5 bases each). Per the germline V gene, CDR1 is SEHNR and CDR2 is FQNEAQ (reference sequence). V dropped 6 bases and J dropped 4 bases, with 15 bases sitting between them. CDR3 size: 14 residues.

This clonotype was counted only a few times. In nucleotides, the CDR3 is TGTGCCAGCTCACCATCGGTGGGGGAGCTGTTTTTT. Translated: CASSPSVGELFF. This chain links TRBV18 with TRBJ2-2; D unclear. CDR3 length: 12 amino acids. Trimming took off 2 bases at V and 8 bases at J, with 6 bases between the two ends. In germline, CDR1 is KGHSH, CDR2 LQKENI.

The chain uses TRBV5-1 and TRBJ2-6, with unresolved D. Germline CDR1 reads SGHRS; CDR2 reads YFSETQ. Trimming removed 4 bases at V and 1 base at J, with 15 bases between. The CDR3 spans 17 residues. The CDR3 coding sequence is TGCGCCAGCAGCCACAGCAGGTCGGTTTCTGGGGCCAACGTCCTGACTTTC. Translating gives CASSHSRSVSGANVLTF.

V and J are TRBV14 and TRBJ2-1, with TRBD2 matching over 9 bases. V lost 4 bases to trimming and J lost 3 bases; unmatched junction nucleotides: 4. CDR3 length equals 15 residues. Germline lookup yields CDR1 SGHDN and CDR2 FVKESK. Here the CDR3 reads CASSPSGNIYNEQFF. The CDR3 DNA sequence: TGTGCCAGCAGCCCTAGCGGGAATATCTACAATGAGCAGTTCTTC.

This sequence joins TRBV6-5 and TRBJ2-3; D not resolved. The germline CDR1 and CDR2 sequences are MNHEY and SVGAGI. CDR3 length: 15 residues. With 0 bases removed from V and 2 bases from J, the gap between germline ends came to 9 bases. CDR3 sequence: CASSYSVTITDTQYF. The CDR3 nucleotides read TGTGCCAGCAGTTACTCGGTTACCATCACAGATACGCAGTATTTT.

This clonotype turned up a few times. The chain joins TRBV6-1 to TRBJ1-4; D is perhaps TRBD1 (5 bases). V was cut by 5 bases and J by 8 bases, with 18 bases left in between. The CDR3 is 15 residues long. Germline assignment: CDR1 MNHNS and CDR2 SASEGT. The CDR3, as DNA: TGTGCCAGCAGTTCTCAGGACACCTGGAGGGAAAAACTGTTTTTT. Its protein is CASSSQDTWREKLFF.

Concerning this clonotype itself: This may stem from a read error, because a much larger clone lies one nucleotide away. This chain's CDR3 is CAVRTGEAYEQYF. CDR3 bases: TGTGCCGTTAGGACGGGAGAGGCGTACGAGCAGTACTTC. The rearrangement links TRBV7-9 to TRBJ2-7; possibly TRBD2 for D (6 bases). Looked up from germline, CDR1 is SEHNR and CDR2 is FQNEAQ (reference sequence). The CDR3 extends over 13 amino acids. Trimming shortened V by 11 bases and J by 4 bases, and 18 bases separated the two germline ends.

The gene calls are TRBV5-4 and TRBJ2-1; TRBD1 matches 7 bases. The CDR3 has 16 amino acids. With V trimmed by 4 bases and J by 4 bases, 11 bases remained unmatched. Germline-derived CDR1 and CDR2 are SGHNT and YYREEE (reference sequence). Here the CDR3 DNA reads TGTGCCAGCAGCAAGACAGGGTCTCGCCTATACAATGAGCAGTTCTTC. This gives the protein CASSKTGSRLYNEQFF.

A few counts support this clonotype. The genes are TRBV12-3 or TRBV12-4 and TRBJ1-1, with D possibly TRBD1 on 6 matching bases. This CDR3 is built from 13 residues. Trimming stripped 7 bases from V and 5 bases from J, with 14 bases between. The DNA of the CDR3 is TGTGCCAGCACCCCACAGGGAGGTACTGAAGCTTTCTTT. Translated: CASTPQGGTEAFF.